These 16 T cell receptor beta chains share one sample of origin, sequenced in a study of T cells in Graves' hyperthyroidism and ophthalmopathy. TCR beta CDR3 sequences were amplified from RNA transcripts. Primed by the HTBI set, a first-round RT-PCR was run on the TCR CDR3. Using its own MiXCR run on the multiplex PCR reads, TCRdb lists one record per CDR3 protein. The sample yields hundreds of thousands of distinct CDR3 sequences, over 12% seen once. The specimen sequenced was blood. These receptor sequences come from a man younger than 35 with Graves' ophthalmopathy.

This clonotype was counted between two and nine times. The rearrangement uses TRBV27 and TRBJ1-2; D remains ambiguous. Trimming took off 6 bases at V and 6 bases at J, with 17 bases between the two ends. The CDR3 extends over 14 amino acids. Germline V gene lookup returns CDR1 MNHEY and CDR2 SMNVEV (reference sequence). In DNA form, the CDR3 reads TGTGCCAGCAGCCGAACCCGGTCCGGGGATGGCTACACCTTC. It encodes CASSRTRSGDGYTF.

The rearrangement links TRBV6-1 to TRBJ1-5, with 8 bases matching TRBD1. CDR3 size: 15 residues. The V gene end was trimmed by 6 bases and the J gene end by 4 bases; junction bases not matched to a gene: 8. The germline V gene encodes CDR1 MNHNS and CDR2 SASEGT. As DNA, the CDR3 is TGTGCCAGCAGGCCGGGACAGGCGAATAATCAGCCCCAGCATTTT. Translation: CASRPGQANNQPQHF.

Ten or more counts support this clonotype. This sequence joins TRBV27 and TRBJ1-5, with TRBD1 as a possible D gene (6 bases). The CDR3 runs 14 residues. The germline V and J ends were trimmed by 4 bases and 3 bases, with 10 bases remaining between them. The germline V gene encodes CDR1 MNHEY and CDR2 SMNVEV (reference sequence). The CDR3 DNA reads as TGTGCCAGCAGTTGGACAGCACCCAATCAGCCCCAGCATTTT. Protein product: CASSWTAPNQPQHF.

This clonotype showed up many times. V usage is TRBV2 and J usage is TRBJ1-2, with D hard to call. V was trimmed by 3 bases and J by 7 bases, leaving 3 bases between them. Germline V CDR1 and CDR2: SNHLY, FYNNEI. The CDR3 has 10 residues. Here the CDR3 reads CASSDPGYTF. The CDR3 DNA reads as TGTGCCAGCAGTGACCCTGGCTACACCTTC.

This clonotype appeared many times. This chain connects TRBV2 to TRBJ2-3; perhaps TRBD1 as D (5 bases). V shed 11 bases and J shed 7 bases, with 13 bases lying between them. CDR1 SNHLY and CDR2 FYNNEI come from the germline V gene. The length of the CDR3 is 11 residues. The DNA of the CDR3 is TGTGCCTCTACAGGAGAATATACGCAGTATTTT. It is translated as CASTGEYTQYF. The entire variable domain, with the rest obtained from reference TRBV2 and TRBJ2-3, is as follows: EPEVTQTPSHQVTQMGQEVILRCVPISNHLYFYWYRQILGQKVEFLVSFYNNEISEKSEIFDDQFSVERPDGSNFTLKIRSTKLEDSAMYFCASTGEYTQYFGPGTRLTVL.

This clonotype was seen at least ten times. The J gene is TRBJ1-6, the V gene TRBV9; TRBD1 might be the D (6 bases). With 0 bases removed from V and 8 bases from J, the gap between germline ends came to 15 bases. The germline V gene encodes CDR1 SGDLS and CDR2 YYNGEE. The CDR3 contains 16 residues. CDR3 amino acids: CASSVEDRRLHSPLHF. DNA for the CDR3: TGTGCCAGCAGCGTAGAAGACAGGCGATTACATTCACCCCTCCACTTT.

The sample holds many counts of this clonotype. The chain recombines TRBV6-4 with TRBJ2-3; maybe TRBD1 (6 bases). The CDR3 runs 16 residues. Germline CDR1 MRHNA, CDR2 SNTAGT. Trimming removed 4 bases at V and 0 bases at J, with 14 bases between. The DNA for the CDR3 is TGTGCCAGCAGTGTACAACAGGGACGAAGCACAGATACGCAGTATTTT. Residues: CASSVQQGRSTDTQYF.

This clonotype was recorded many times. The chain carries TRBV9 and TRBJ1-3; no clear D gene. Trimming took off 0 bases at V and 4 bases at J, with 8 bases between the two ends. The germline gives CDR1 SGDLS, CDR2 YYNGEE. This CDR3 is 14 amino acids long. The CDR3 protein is CASSVGPRGNTIYF. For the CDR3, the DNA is TGTGCCAGCAGCGTAGGGCCCCGAGGAAACACCATATATTTT.

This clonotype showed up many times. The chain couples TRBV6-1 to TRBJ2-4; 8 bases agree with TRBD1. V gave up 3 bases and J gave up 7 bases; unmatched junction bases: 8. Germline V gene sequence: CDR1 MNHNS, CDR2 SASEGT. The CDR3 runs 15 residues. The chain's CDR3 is CASSDSSRGLNIQYF. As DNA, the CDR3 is TGTGCCAGCAGTGACTCCAGCAGGGGGCTGAACATTCAGTACTTC.

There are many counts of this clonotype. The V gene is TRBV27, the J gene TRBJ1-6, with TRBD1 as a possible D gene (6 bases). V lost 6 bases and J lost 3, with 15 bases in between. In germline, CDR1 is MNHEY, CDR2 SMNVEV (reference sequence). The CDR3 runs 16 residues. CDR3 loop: CASRLGGPVYNSPLHF. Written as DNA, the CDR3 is TGTGCCAGCAGGCTAGGGGGACCCGTCTATAATTCACCCCTCCACTTT.

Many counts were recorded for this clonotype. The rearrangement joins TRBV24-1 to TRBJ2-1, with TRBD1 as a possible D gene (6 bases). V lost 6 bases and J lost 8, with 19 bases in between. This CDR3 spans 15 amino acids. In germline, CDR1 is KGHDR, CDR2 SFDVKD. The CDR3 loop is CATSTTGQTGYEQFF. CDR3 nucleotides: TGTGCCACCAGTACAACAGGGCAGACTGGCTATGAGCAGTTCTTC.

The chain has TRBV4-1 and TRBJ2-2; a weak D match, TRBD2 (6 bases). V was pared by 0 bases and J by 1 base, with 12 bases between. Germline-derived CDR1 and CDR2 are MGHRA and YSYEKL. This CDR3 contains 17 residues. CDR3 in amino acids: CASSQESGGLNTGELFF. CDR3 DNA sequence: TGCGCCAGCAGCCAAGAAAGTGGAGGGCTGAACACCGGGGAGCTGTTTTTT.

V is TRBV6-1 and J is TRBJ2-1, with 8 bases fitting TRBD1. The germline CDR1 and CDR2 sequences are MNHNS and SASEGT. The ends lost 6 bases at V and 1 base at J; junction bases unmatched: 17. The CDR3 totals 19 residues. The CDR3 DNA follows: TGTGCCAGCAGCCGCACTTGGACAGGGATGGTAGGATCCTACAATGAGCAGTTCTTC. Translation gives CASSRTWTGMVGSYNEQFF.

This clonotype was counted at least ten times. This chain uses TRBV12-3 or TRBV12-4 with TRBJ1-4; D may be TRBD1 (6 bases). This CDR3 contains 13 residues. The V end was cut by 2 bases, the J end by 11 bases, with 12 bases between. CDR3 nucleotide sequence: TGTGCCAGCAGTTTAAGGGAACAGGGCAAACTGTTTTTT. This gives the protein CASSLREQGKLFF.

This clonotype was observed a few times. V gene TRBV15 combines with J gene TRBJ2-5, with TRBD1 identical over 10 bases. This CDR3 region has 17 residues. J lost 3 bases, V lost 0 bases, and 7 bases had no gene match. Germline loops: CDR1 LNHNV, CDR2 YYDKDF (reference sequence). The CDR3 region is CATSRDKGQGVKETQYF. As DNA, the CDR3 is TGTGCCACCAGCAGAGATAAAGGACAGGGGGTAAAAGAGACCCAGTACTTC.

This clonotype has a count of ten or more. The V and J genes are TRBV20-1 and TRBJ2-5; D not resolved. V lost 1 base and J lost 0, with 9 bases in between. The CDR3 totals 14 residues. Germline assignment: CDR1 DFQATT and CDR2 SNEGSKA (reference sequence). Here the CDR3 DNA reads TGCAGTGCTAGAGTGGACCTTAACCAAGAGACCCAGTACTTC. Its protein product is CSARVDLNQETQYF.